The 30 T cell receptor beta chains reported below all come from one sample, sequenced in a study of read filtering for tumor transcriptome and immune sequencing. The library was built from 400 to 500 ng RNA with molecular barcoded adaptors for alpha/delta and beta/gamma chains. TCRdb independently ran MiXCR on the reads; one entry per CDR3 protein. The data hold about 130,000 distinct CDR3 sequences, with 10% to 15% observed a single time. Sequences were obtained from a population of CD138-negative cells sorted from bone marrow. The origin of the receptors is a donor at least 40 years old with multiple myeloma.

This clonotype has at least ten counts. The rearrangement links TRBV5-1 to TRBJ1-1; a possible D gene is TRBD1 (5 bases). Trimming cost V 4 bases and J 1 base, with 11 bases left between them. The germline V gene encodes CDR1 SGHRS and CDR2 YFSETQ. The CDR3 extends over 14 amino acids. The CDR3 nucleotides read TGCGCCAGCAGCCGAACAGGAGGGAACACTGAAGCTTTCTTT. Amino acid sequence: CASSRTGGNTEAFF.

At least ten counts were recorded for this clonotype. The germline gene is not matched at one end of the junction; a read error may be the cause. The CDR3 sequence: CASSLGGAHEQFF. In DNA form, the CDR3 reads TGCGCCAGCAGCTTGGGGGGTGCGCATGAGCAGTTCTTC. This sequence joins TRBV5-5 and TRBJ2-1; D possibly corresponds to TRBD2 (6 bases). Germline V gives CDR1 SGHKS, CDR2 YYEKEE (reference sequence). CDR3 length: 13 residues.

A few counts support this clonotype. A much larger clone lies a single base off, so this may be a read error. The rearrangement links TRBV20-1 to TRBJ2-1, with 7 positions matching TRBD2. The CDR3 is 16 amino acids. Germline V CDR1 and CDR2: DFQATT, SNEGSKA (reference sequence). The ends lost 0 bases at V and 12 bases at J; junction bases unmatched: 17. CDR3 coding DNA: TGCAGTGCTAGAGATCATAGAAGAGCGGGGCTCGATGGGCAGTTCTTC. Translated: CSARDHRRAGLDGQFF.

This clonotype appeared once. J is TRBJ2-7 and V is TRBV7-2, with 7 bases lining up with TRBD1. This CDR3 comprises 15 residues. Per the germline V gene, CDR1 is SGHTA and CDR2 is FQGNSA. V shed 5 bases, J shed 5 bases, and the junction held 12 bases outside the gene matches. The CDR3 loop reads CASSRTGTESHEQYF. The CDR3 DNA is TGTGCCAGCAGCCGTACCGGGACAGAGAGTCACGAGCAGTACTTC.

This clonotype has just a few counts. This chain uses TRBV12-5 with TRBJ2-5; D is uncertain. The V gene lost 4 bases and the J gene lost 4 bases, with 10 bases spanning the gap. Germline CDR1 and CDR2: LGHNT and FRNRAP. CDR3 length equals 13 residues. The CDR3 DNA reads TGTGCTAGTGGTTCTGACCTGGGAGAGACCCAGTACTTC. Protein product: CASGSDLGETQYF. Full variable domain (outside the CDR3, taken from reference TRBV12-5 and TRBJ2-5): DARVTQTPRHKVTEMGQEVTMRCQPILGHNTVFWYRQTMMQGLELLAYFRNRAPLDDSGMPKDRFSAEMPDATLATLKIQPSEPRDSAVYFCASGSDLGETQYFGPGTRLLVL.

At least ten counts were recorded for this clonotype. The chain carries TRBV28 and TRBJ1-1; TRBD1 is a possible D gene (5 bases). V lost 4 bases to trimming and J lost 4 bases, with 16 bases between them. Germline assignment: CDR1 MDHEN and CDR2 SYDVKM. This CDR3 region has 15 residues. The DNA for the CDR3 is TGTGCCAGCAGTTGGCCCCAGGGAGAAGGCACTGAAGCTTTCTTT. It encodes CASSWPQGEGTEAFF.

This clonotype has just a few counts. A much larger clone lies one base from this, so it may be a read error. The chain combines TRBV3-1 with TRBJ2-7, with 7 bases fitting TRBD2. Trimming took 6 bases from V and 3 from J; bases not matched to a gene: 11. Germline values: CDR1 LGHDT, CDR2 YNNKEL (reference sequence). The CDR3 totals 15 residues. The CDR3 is CASSPSGSGDYEQYF. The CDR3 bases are TGTGCCAGCAGTCCTAGCGGTTCCGGAGACTACGAGCAGTACTTC.

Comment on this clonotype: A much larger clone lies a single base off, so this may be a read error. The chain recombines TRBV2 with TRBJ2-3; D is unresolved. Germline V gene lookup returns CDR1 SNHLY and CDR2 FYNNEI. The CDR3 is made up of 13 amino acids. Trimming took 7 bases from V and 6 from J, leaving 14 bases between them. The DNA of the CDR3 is TGTGCCAGCACTTCGACGGCCCCGGATACGCAGTATTTT. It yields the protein CASTSTAPDTQYF.

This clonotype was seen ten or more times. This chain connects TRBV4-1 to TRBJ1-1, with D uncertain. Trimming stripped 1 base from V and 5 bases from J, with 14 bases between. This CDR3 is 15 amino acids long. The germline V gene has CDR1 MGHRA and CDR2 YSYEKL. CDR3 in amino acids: CASSQGDSRWTEAFF. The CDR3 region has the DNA TGCGCCAGCAGCCAAGGCGATAGCCGGTGGACTGAAGCTTTCTTT.

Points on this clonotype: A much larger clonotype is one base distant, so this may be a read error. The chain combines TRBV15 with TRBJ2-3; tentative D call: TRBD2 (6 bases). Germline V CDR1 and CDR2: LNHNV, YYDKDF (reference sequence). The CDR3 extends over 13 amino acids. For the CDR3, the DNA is TGTGCCACCCGGGAGCCTACCACAGATGCGCAGTATTTT. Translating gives CATREPTTDAQYF.

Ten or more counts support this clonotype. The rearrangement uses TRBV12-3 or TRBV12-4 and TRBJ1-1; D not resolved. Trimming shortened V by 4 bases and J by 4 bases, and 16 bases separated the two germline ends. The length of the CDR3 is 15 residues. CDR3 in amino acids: CASSYRPGRGTEAFF. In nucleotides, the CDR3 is TGTGCCAGCAGTTACCGCCCGGGCCGGGGCACTGAAGCTTTCTTT.

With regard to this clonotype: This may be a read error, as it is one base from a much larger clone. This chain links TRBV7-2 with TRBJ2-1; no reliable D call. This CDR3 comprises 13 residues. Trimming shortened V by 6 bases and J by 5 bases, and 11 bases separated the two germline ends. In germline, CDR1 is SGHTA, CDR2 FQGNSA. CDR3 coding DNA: TGTGCCAGCAGACAATCGCGGCACAATGAGCAGTTCTTC. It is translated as CASRQSRHNEQFF.

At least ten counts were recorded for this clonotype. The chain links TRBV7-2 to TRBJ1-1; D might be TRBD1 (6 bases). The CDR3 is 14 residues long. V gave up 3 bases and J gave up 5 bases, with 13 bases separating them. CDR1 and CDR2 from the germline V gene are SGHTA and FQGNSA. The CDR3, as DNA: TGTGCCAGCAGCTTTCCGGGGACAAGGACTGAAGCTTTCTTT. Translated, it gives CASSFPGTRTEAFF.

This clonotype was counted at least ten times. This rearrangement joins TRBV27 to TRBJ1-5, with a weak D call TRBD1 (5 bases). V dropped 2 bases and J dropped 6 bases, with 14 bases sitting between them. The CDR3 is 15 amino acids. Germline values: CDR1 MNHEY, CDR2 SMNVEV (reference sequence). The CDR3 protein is CASSLRLGGGQPQHF. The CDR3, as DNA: TGTGCCAGCAGTTTAAGGTTGGGCGGGGGTCAGCCCCAGCATTTT.

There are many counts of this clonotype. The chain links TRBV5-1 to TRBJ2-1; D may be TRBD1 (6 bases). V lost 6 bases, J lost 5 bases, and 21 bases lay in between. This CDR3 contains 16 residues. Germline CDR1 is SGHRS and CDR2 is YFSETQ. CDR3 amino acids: CASIDARQDVNNEQFF. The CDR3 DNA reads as TGCGCCAGCATCGACGCCAGACAGGACGTTAACAATGAGCAGTTCTTC.

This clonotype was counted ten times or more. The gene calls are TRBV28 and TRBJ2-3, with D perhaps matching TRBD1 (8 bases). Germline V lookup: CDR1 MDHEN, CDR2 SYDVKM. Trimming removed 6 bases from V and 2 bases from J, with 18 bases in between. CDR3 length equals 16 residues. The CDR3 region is CASSPTGEGHTDTQYF. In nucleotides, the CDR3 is TGTGCCAGCAGCCCGACAGGGGAGGGGCACACAGATACGCAGTATTTT. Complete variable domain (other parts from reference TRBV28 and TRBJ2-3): DVKVTQSSRYLVKRTGEKVFLECVQDMDHENMFWYRQDPGLGLRLIYFSYDVKMKEKGDIPEGYSVSREKKERFSLILESASTNQTSMYLCASSPTGEGHTDTQYFGPGTRLTVL.

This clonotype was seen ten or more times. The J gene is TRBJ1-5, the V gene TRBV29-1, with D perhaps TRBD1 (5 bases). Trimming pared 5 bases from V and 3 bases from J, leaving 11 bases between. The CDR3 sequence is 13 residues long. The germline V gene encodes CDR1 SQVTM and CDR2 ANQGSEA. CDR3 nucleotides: TGCAGCGTTAGGGGAGGGGACAATCAGCCCCAGCATTTT. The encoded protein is CSVRGGDNQPQHF. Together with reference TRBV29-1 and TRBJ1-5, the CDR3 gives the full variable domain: SAVISQKPSRDICQRGTSLTIQCQVDSQVTMMFWYRQQPGQSLTLIATANQGSEATYESGFVIDKFPISRPNLTFSTLTVSNMSPEDSSIYLCSVRGGDNQPQHFGDGTRLSIL.

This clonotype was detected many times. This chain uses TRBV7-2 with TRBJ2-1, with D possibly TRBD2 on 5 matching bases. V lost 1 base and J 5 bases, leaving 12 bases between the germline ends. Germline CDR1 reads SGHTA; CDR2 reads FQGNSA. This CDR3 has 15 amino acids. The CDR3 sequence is CASSLEQPGNNEQFF. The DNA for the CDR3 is TGTGCCAGCAGCTTAGAACAGCCGGGAAACAATGAGCAGTTCTTC.

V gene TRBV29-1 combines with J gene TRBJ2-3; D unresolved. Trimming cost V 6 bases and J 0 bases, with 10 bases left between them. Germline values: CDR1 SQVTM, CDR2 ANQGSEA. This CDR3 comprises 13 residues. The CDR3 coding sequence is TGCAGCGTGGCCAAGGATAGCACAGATACGCAGTATTTT. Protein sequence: CSVAKDSTDTQYF.

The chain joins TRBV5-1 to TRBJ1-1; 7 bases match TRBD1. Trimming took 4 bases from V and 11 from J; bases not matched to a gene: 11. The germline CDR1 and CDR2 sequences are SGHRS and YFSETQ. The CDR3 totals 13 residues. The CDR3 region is CASSLQGGGDAFF. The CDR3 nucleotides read TGCGCCAGCAGCCTTCAGGGGGGCGGAGACGCTTTCTTT.

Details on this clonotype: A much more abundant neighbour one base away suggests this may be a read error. CDR3 in amino acids: CASSYSLVQMNTEAFF. The CDR3 nucleotides read TGTGCCAGCAGTTACTCTCTGGTACAGATGAACACTGAAGCTTTCTTT. This chain uses TRBV6-6 with TRBJ1-1, with no clear D. The CDR3 has 16 amino acids. Trimming left V 0 bases short and J 0 bases short, with 11 bases between. CDR1 and CDR2 from the germline V gene are MNHNY and SVGAGI (reference sequence).

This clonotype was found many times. The DNA for the CDR3 is TGCAGTGCTATTCTAGCGGATTACGAGCAGTACTTC. Its protein is CSAILADYEQYF. The chain recombines TRBV20-1 with TRBJ2-7, with TRBD2 matching over 7 bases. V lost 4 bases to trimming and J lost 4 bases; unmatched junction nucleotides: 4. Germline V gene sequence: CDR1 DFQATT, CDR2 SNEGSKA (reference sequence). The CDR3 is made up of 12 amino acids.

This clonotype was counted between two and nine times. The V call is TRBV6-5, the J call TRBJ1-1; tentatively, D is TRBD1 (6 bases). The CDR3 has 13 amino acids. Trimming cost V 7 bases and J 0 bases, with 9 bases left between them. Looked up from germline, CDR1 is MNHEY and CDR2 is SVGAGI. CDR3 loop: CASKGELNTEAFF. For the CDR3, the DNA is TGTGCCAGCAAGGGGGAATTGAACACTGAAGCTTTCTTT.

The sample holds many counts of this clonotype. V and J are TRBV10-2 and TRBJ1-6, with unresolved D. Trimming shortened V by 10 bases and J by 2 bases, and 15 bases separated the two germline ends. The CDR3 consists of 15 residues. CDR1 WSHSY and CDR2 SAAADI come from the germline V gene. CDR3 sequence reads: CATAQTDTYNSPLHF. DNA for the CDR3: TGCGCCACCGCTCAAACAGACACCTATAATTCACCCCTCCACTTT.

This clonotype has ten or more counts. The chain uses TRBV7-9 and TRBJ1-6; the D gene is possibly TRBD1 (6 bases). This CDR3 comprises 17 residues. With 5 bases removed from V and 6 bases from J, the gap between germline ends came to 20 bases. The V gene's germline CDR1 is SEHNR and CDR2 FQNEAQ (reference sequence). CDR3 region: CASSVRRDTSTNSPLHF. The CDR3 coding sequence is TGTGCCAGCAGCGTCAGACGGGACACCTCGACTAATTCACCCCTCCACTTT.

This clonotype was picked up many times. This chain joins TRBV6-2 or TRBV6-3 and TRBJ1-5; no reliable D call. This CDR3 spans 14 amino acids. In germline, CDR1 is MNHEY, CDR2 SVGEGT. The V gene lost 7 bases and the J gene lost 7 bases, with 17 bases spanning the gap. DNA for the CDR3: TGTGCCAGCACCGACGGATTGAGGGAGCAGCCCCAGCATTTT. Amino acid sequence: CASTDGLREQPQHF.

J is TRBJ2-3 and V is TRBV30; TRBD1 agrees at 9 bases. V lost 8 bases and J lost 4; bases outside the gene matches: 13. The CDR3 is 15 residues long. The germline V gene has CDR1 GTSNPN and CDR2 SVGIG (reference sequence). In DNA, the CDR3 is TGTGCCCTCCTACAGGGGGCACGGGGCTCAGATACGCAGTATTTT. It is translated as CALLQGARGSDTQYF.

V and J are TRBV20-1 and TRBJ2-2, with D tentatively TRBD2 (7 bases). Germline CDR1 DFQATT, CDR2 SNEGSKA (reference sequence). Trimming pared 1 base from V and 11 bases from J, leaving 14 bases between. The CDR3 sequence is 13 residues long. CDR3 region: CSARAPGGGELFF. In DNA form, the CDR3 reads TGCAGTGCTAGAGCACCGGGGGGCGGAGAGCTGTTTTTT.

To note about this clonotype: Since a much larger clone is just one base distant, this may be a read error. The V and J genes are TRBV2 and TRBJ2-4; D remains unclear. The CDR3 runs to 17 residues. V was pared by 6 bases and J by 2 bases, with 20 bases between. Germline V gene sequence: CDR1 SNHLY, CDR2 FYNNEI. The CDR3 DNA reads TGTGCCAGCAGAGCAGCGACTGGTTTGAGAACCAAAAACATTCAGTACTTC. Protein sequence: CASRAATGLRTKNIQYF.

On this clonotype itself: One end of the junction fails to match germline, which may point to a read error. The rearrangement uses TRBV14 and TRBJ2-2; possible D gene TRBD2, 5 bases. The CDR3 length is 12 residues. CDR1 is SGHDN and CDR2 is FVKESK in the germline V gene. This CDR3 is CASSQRTGELLF. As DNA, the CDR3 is TGTGCCAGCAGCCAAAGGACCGGGGAGCTGCTTTTT.